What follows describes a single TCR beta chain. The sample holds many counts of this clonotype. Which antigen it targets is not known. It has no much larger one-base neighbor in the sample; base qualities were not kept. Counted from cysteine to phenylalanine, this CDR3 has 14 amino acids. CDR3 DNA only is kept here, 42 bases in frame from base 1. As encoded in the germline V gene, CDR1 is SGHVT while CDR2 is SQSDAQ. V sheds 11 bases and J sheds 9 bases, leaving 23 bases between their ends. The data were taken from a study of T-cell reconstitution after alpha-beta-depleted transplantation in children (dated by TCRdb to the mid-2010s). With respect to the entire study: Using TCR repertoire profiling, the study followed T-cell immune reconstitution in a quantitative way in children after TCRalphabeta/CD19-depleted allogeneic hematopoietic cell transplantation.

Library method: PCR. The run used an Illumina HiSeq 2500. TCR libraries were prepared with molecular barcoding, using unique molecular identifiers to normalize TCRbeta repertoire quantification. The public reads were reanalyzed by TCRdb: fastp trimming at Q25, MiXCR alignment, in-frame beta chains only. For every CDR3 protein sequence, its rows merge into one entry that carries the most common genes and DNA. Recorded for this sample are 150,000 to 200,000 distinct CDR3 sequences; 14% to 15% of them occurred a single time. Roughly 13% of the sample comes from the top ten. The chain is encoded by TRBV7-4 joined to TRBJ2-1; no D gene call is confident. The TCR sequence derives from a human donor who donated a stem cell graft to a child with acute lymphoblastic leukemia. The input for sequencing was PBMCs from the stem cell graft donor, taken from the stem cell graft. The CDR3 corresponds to CAPPQSKPPGEQFF. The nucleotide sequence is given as TGTGCCCCACCGCAGTCCAAACCACCTGGTGAGCAGTTCTTC. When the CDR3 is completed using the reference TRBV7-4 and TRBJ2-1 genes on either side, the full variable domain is GAGVSQSPRYKVAKRGRDVALRCDSISGHVTLYWYRQTLGQGSEVLTYSQSDAQRDKSGRPSGRFSAERPERSVSTLKIQRTEQGDSAVYLCAPPQSKPPGEQFFGPGTRLTVL.